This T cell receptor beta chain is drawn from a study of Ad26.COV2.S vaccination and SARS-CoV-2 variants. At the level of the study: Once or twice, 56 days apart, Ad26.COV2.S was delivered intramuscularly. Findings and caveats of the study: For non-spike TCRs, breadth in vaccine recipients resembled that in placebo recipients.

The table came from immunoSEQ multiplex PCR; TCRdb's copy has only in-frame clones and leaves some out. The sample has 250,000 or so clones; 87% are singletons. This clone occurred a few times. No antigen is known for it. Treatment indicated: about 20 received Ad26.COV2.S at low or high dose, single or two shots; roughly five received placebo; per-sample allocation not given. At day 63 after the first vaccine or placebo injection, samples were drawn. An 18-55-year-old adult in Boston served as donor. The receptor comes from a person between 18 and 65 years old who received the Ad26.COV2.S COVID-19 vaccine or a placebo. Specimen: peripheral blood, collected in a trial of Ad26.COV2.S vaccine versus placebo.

The chain's CDR3 is CATSRGQGKGSDQPQHF. The CDR3 nucleotides read TGTGCCACCAGCCGGGGACAGGGGAAAGGGAGCGATCAGCCCCAGCATTTT. The rearrangement joins TRBV15 to TRBJ1-5; 10 bases are a match to TRBD1. CDR3 length equals 17 residues. Germline values: CDR1 LNHNV, CDR2 YYDKDF (reference sequence). Trimming took 5 bases from V and 5 from J; bases not matched to a gene: 12. The whole variable domain, filled in from reference TRBV15 and TRBJ1-5, reads DAMVIQNPRYQVTQFGKPVTLSCSQTLNHNVMYWYQQKSSQAPKLLFHYYDKDFNNEADTPDNFQSRRPNTSFCFLDIRSPGLGDTAMYLCATSRGQGKGSDQPQHFGDGTRLSIL.